The T cell receptor (beta chain) under discussion was sequenced for a study of blood T cell repertoires in COVID-19. Study-wide context: COVID-19 samples from acute and convalescent phases originated in the United States, Italy and Spain. Sources were T cells, B-cell-depleted T cells, or PBMCs; the material itself was cDNA or gDNA.

In the original analysis: Amplification with reference gene primers provided the estimates of nucleated cell counts. Sequenced by immunoSEQ multiplex PCR; TCRdb stores in-frame clones only, minus some. V and J calls and clone size are those listed in that table; D and trimming were worked out from the DNA. The sample holds 95,000 to 120,000 clones, around nine tenths seen once. The sequenced sample was peripheral blood. The receptor comes from a woman aged 70-85 years who had recovered from COVID-19.

The CDR3 DNA follows: TGCGCCAGCAGCCAAGATATGGCTGAAAATGAGCAGTTCTTC. This codes for CASSQDMAENEQFF. The chain combines TRBV4-3 with TRBJ2-1; D remains ambiguous. CDR3 length equals 14 residues. CDR1 and CDR2 from the germline V gene are LGHNA and YSLEER. Trimming stripped 0 bases from V and 7 bases from J, with 10 bases between.